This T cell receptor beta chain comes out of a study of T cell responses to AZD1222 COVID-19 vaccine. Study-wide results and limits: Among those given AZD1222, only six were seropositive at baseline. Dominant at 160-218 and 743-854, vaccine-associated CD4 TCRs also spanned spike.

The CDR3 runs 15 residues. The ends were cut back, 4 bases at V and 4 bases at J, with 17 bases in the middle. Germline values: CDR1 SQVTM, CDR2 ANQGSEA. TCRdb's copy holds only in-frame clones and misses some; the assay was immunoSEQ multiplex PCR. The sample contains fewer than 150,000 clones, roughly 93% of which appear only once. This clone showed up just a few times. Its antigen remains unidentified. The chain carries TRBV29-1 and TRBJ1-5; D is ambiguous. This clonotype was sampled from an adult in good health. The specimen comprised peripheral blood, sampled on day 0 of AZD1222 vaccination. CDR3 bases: TGCAGCGTTGCCGACGGGCTTATTGGGAATCAGCCCCAGCATTTT. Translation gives CSVADGLIGNQPQHF.